These T cell receptor beta chains were read from a single sample in a study of cytomegalovirus exposure and HLA in healthy donors. Clones were sequenced by immunoSEQ multiplex PCR, and TCRdb holds only the in-frame ones, with some missing. The sample includes about 130,000 clones, 70% to 85% of them seen just once. The sequenced sample was PBMCs. Receptors originate from a man in his thirties or forties in good health and CMV-seropositive. Both conserved end residues are part of each CDR3. A D gene is named only where the DNA matches it firmly. Clone size is shown for a subset of rows, as once, few, many or a class of expanded clone.

cdr3_aa	cdr3_nt	clone_size	d_call	v_call	j_call
CASSPHRREGRDTQYF	TGTGCCAGCAGCCCCCACCGGCGGGAGGGCCGGGATACGCAGTATTTT	.	TRBD2	TRBV7-9	TRBJ2-3
CASGETGGVTTEAFF	TGTGCCAGCGGGGAGACAGGGGGGGTGACCACTGAAGCTTTCTTT	few	TRBD1	TRBV28	TRBJ1-1
CASSLADSAISYEQYF	TGCGCCAGCAGCTTGGCCGACTCAGCGATCTCCTACGAGCAGTACTTC	once	.	TRBV5-1	TRBJ2-7
CASSLGTGGYEQYF	TGCGCCAGCAGCTTGGGGACAGGGGGGTACGAGCAGTACTTC	.	TRBD1	TRBV5-1	TRBJ2-7
CARKGSEGVGYTEAFF	TGTGCCAGAAAGGGGAGTGAGGGGGTTGGGTACACTGAAGCTTTCTTT	.	.	TRBV2	TRBJ1-1
CASSRVWDRNSEQYF	TGTGCCAGCAGCCGCGTCTGGGACAGGAATTCGGAGCAGTACTTC	.	TRBD1	TRBV5-6	TRBJ2-7
CASSPIGTVQETQYF	TGTGCCAGCTCACCGATAGGGACAGTCCAAGAGACCCAGTACTTC	.	TRBD1	TRBV18	TRBJ2-5
CASRNGVGSGNTIYF	TGCGCCAGCAGGAACGGGGTCGGCTCTGGAAACACCATATATTTT	.	.	TRBV5-1	TRBJ1-3
CASSPGTGPYEQYF	TGTGCCAGCAGCCCCGGGACAGGCCCCTACGAGCAGTACTTC	.	TRBD1	TRBV5-4	TRBJ2-7
CASSLEGGGIRAEAFF	TGTGCCAGCAGCTTAGAAGGGGGCGGTATTAGGGCTGAAGCTTTCTTT	.	TRBD1	TRBV7-2	TRBJ1-1
CASGDPGGAGEKLFF	TGTGCCAGCGGTGATCCGGGTGGGGCTGGGGAAAAACTGTTTTTT	.	.	TRBV27	TRBJ1-4
CASSFGGYEQYF	TGTGCCAGCAGCTTCGGGGGGTACGAGCAGTACTTC	.	TRBD2	TRBV13	TRBJ2-7
CASRPTGGNQPQHF	TGTGCCAGCAGACCGACAGGGGGCAATCAGCCCCAGCATTTT	.	TRBD1	TRBV6-6	TRBJ1-5
CASRPLGQGITEAFF	TGTGCCAGCAGGCCTCTGGGACAGGGGATCACTGAAGCTTTCTTT	.	TRBD1	TRBV7-9	TRBJ1-1
CAGSEVPSTDTQYF	TGTGCCGGGTCCGAGGTCCCTAGCACAGATACGCAGTATTTT	.	.	TRBV2	TRBJ2-3
CASSDTNAGELFF	TGTGCCAGCAGTGATACTAACGCCGGGGAGCTGTTTTTT	.	.	TRBV6-1	TRBJ2-2
CASSLTGGYEQYF	TGTGCCAGCAGCTTAACAGGGGGCTACGAGCAGTACTTC	once	.	TRBV7-3	TRBJ2-7
CASRKTSGGTDTQYF	TGTGCCAGCAGGAAAACTAGCGGGGGCACAGATACGCAGTATTTT	.	TRBD2	TRBV2	TRBJ2-3
CASSIEAGSGYTF	TGTGCCAGTAGTATAGAGGCCGGGAGTGGCTACACCTTC	.	.	TRBV19	TRBJ1-2
CASGLVGPRSSGNTIYF	TGTGCTAGTGGTTTGGTAGGTCCACGGAGCTCTGGAAACACCATATATTTT	once	.	TRBV12-5	TRBJ1-3
CASKTYRGEQYF	TGCGCCAGCAAAACTTATCGGGGGGAGCAGTACTTC	.	.	TRBV5-1	TRBJ2-7
CASSPGSQRNTGELFF	TGTGCCAGCTCACCGGGTAGCCAGAGGAACACCGGGGAGCTGTTTTTT	.	.	TRBV18	TRBJ2-2
CASSPSGLPIETQYF	TGTGCCAGCTCACCATCGGGACTGCCTATTGAGACCCAGTACTTC	once	.	TRBV18	TRBJ2-5